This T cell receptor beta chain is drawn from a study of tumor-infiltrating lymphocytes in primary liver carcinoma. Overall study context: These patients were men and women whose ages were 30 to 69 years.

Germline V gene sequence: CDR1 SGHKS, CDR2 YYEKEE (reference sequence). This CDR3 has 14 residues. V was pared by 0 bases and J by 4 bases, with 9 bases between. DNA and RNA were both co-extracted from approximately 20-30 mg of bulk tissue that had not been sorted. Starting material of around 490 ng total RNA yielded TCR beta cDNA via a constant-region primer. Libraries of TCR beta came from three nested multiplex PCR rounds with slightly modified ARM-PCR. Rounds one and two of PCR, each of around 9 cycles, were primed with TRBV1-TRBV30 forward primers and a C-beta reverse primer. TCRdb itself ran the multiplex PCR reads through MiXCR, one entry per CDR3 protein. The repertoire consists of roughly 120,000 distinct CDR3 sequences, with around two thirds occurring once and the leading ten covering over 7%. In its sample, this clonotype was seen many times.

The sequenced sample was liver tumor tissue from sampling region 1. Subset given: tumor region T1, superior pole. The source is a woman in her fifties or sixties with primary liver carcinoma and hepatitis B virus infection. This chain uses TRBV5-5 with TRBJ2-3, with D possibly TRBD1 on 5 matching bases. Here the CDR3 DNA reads TGTGCCAGCAGCTTGGGTGGCAGGGCAGATACGCAGTATTTT. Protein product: CASSLGGRADTQYF.